This T cell receptor beta chain was obtained from a study of regulatory T cells in long-lasting Graves disease. Study information: For a period under 3 months, newly diagnosed Graves' patients had taken antithyroid drugs.

Arm-PCR of CDR3 regions and iRepertoire HTBI primers were used to build TCR beta libraries. TCRdb ran MiXCR on the multiplex PCR reads and lists one entry per CDR3 protein. Of around 480,000 distinct CDR3 sequences listed, roughly 16% are singletons. Time point noted: newly diagnosed GD, antithyroid drugs for less than 3 months. Preparation of the TCR library used RNA extracted from PBMCs. There are many counts of this clonotype. The same data also went into a second study, on T cells in Graves' hyperthyroidism and ophthalmopathy. That source notes: Hyperthyroidism had been newly diagnosed in patients aged 18 to 65, and its duration was under 2 months. Among clonotypes expanded in thyroid above 0.001, most were also found in blood.

The sequencing here drew on peripheral blood mononuclear cells (PBMCs), taken at new diagnosis, from a patient treated with antithyroid drugs. The sequence came from a woman aged 35-60 years with Graves disease.

The CDR3 DNA is TGTGCCTGGAGTAGGAGGGGCAGCGGGGAGCTGTTTTTT. This codes for CAWSRRGSGELFF. The chain employs TRBV30 and TRBJ2-2; possible D gene TRBD2, 6 bases. The CDR3 sequence is 13 residues long. The germline V gene encodes CDR1 GTSNPN and CDR2 SVGIG (reference sequence). The V and J ends lost 2 bases and 7 bases respectively, with 11 bases between them.